Each of the 22 T cell receptor beta chains below was sequenced from the same sample in a study of blood T cell repertoires in COVID-19. Sequenced by immunoSEQ multiplex PCR; TCRdb stores in-frame clones only, minus some. The profile covers 95,000 to 150,000 clones, with roughly three quarters appearing a single time and 35% to 40% taken by the ten largest. Sample: peripheral blood. Every receptor here comes from a man aged 40-49 years with active or convalescent COVID-19.

The rearrangement uses TRBV5-4 and TRBJ2-7; possible D gene TRBD1, 6 bases. The CDR3 sequence is 16 residues long. The V end was cut by 1 base, the J end by 3 bases, with 17 bases between. Germline V CDR1 and CDR2: SGHNT, YYREEE (reference sequence). The CDR3 DNA is TGTGCCAGCAGCTTGACCCTAACGGACAGCCGCTACGAGCAGTACTTC. This sequence encodes CASSLTLTDSRYEQYF.

V gene TRBV7-2 combines with J gene TRBJ1-2, with D maybe TRBD1 (6 bases). CDR1 is SGHTA, CDR2 FQGNSA, per germline. This CDR3 region has 13 residues. Trimming took 3 bases from V and 8 from J, leaving 13 bases between them. CDR3 loop: CASSFTGHRGYTF. CDR3 DNA: TGTGCCAGCAGCTTCACAGGGCACCGGGGCTACACCTTC.

The chain couples TRBV5-4 to TRBJ1-6; D unclear. Trimming stripped 4 bases from V and 3 bases from J, with 11 bases between. CDR1 is SGHNT, CDR2 YYREEE, per germline (reference sequence). The CDR3 sequence is 15 residues long. The CDR3 DNA is TGTGCCAGCAGCCCCGGAGGTCACTATAATTCACCCCTCCACTTT. Its translation is CASSPGGHYNSPLHF.

CDR3 DNA sequence: TGCGCCAGCAGCTTGATGGGGGCGGCTGGCTACACCTTC. Translation gives CASSLMGAAGYTF. V gene TRBV5-1 combines with J gene TRBJ1-2, with a possible D match to TRBD1 (6 bases). Germline V gene data show CDR1 as SGHRS and CDR2 as YFSETQ. This CDR3 region has 13 residues. Trimming cost V 1 base and J 7 bases, with 11 bases left between them.

This sequence joins TRBV5-5 and TRBJ2-7; D might be TRBD1 (5 bases). CDR3 length: 13 residues. CDR1 is SGHKS, CDR2 YYEKEE, per germline (reference sequence). V gave up 4 bases and J gave up 1 base, with 9 bases separating them. CDR3 residues: CASSLTVSYEQYF. Written as DNA, the CDR3 is TGTGCCAGCAGCCTGACAGTTTCCTACGAGCAGTACTTC.

The genes are TRBV10-3 and TRBJ1-2, with a tentative D call TRBD1 (5 bases). The CDR3 length is 11 residues. The ends were cut back, 10 bases at V and 2 bases at J, with 8 bases in the middle. In germline, CDR1 is ENHRY, CDR2 SYGVKD. The CDR3 here is CATQANYGYTF. The CDR3, as DNA: TGTGCCACACAGGCGAACTATGGCTACACCTTC.

The V call is TRBV29-1, the J call TRBJ1-2; the D gene is possibly TRBD1 (5 bases). CDR3 length: 12 amino acids. Germline CDR1 is SQVTM and CDR2 is ANQGSEA. V was cut by 3 bases and J by 5 bases, with 10 bases left in between. In DNA form, the CDR3 reads TGCAGCGTTGACGACAGAGTATATGGCTACACCTTC. Translating it yields CSVDDRVYGYTF.

The chain employs TRBV9 and TRBJ2-5, with 11 bases fitting TRBD2. The CDR3 runs 16 residues. CDR1 is SGDLS and CDR2 is YYNGEE in the germline V gene. J gave up 2 bases and V 3 bases, and 6 bases lay outside the gene matches. CDR3 bases: TGTGCCAGCAGCGCCCTAGCGGGGGGACAACAAGAGACCCAGTACTTC. It specifies CASSALAGGQQETQYF.

This clone was counted a few times. V gene TRBV3-1 (or the pseudogene TRBV3-2) combines with J gene TRBJ1-2; D is unresolved. Germline V CDR1 and CDR2: LGHDT, YNNKEL (reference sequence). This CDR3 is built from 16 residues. V lost 0 bases and J lost 8, with 19 bases in between. Here the CDR3 DNA reads TGTGCCAGCAGCCAAGACCCGCTAGGATCTCTCCTAGGCTACACCTTC. It encodes CASSQDPLGSLLGYTF.

The V gene is TRBV10-3, the J gene TRBJ1-3, with D unresolved. V was cut by 9 bases and J by 2 bases, with 14 bases left in between. The CDR3 runs 14 residues. Looked up from germline, CDR1 is ENHRY and CDR2 is SYGVKD. CDR3 sequence reads: CAMQETETGNTIYF. In DNA, the CDR3 is TGTGCCATGCAGGAAACAGAAACTGGAAACACCATATATTTT.

V gene TRBV5-4 combines with J gene TRBJ1-2; D may be TRBD1 (6 bases). The CDR3 sequence is 14 residues long. Looked up from germline, CDR1 is SGHNT and CDR2 is YYREEE (reference sequence). V was clipped by 3 bases and J by 2 bases, with 11 bases between them. CDR3 residues: CASSYPGQNYGYTF. The CDR3 region has the DNA TGTGCCAGCAGCTACCCAGGACAGAACTATGGCTACACCTTC.

This clone was seen more than once but under ten times. The chain recombines TRBV28 with TRBJ1-5, with 8 positions matching TRBD1. Losses at the gene ends were 6 bases for V and 7 bases for J; bases not matched to a gene: 5. The CDR3 is made up of 13 amino acids. In germline, CDR1 is MDHEN, CDR2 SYDVKM. CDR3 loop: CASRPTGEQPQHF. The CDR3 coding sequence is TGTGCCAGCAGGCCGACAGGGGAACAGCCCCAGCATTTT.

The rearrangement links TRBV2 to TRBJ2-7; D is uncertain. The CDR3 totals 13 residues. Germline CDR1 SNHLY, CDR2 FYNNEI. Trimming pared 2 bases from V and 5 bases from J, leaving 10 bases between. The CDR3 DNA reads as TGTGCCAGCAGTGAAATGGGCCAGAACGAGCAGTACTTC. This gives the protein CASSEMGQNEQYF.

The gene calls are TRBV7-2 and TRBJ2-5, with unresolved D. V was clipped by 1 base and J by 1 base, with 7 bases between them. The CDR3 has 14 amino acids. CDR1 is SGHTA, CDR2 FQGNSA, per germline. The CDR3, as DNA: TGTGCCAGCAGCTTAGACAGCATCCAAGAGACCCAGTACTTC. It yields the protein CASSLDSIQETQYF.

J is TRBJ1-1 and V is TRBV19, with TRBD1 matching over 8 bases. V shed 4 bases, J shed 4 bases, and the junction held 11 bases outside the gene matches. The V gene's germline CDR1 is LNHDA and CDR2 SQIVND (reference sequence). The CDR3 covers 16 residues. In nucleotides, the CDR3 is TGTGCCAGTAGTACACGGACAGGGCTAGCCTCCACTGAAGCTTTCTTT. Translated: CASSTRTGLASTEAFF.

The chain recombines TRBV28 with TRBJ1-3; D is perhaps TRBD1 (6 bases). Between the trimmed V and J ends, which lost 7 bases and 0 bases, there was a span of 10 bases. Germline V gene lookup returns CDR1 MDHEN and CDR2 SYDVKM. CDR3 length equals 14 residues. The CDR3, as DNA: TGTGCCAGCATTTCACAGGGCTCTGGAAACACCATATATTTT. Translating it yields CASISQGSGNTIYF.

This chain connects TRBV6-5 to TRBJ2-7, with D perhaps matching TRBD1 (6 bases). V was shortened by 5 bases and J by 3 bases, with 14 bases between the two germline ends. CDR1 is MNHEY, CDR2 SVGAGI, per germline. This CDR3 is 14 amino acids long. The CDR3 nucleotides read TGTGCCAGCAGTCTCCAGGGGTGGGGCTACGAGCAGTACTTC. Translated: CASSLQGWGYEQYF.

The rearrangement links TRBV29-1 to TRBJ1-6; no clear D. Germline CDR1 is SQVTM and CDR2 is ANQGSEA. The CDR3 covers 14 residues. V lost 0 bases, J lost 8 bases, and 11 bases lay in between. The CDR3 sequence: CSVEDRQVHSPLHF. CDR3 DNA sequence: TGCAGCGTTGAAGATCGTCAGGTACATTCACCCCTCCACTTT.

The chain is built from TRBV9 and TRBJ1-2, with 8 nucleotides matching TRBD1. V was clipped by 0 bases and J by 9 bases; unmatched bases: 7. The germline V gene encodes CDR1 SGDLS and CDR2 YYNGEE. There are 14 residues in the CDR3. The DNA for the CDR3 is TGTGCCAGCAGCGTAGGGACAGGGTCTTTTCGCTACACCTTC. Protein sequence: CASSVGTGSFRYTF.

The chain employs TRBV6-2 or TRBV6-3 and TRBJ1-2; D is possibly TRBD1 (6 bases). CDR1 and CDR2 (germline): MNHEY, SVGEGT. V was clipped by 5 bases and J by 8 bases, with 15 bases between them. The CDR3 runs 13 residues. The CDR3 DNA sequence: TGTGCCAGCAGTAACAGGGAAGGAGGCGGCTACACCTTC. Translated, it gives CASSNREGGGYTF.

The chain carries TRBV30 and TRBJ1-2; D call uncertain. V was clipped by 0 bases and J by 8 bases, with 4 bases between them. Germline V gene lookup returns CDR1 GTSNPN and CDR2 SVGIG (reference sequence). This CDR3 has 10 residues. The CDR3 spells CAWSVLGYTF. Here the CDR3 DNA reads TGTGCCTGGAGTGTATTAGGCTACACCTTC. The complete variable domain, with remaining parts taken from reference TRBV30 and TRBJ1-2, reads SQTIHQWPATLVQPVGSPLSLECTVEGTSNPNLYWYRQAAGRGLQLLFYSVGIGQISSEVPQNLSASRPQDRQFILSSKKLLLSDSGFYLCAWSVLGYTFGSGTRLTVV.

The table lists this clone with a count of one. The rearrangement uses TRBV7-6 and TRBJ1-5, with 7 bases fitting TRBD1. J gave up 5 bases and V 5 bases, and 9 bases lay outside the gene matches. The CDR3 is made up of 15 amino acids. From germline, CDR1 is SGHVS and CDR2 FNYEAQ. This CDR3 reads CASSPGTDTYQPQHF. In DNA, the CDR3 is TGTGCCAGCAGCCCGGGGACAGATACCTATCAGCCCCAGCATTTT.